The present T cell receptor (beta chain) was sequenced within a study of blood T cell repertoires in COVID-19. Study-level information: Sites across the United States, Italy and Spain contributed samples from acute and convalescent COVID-19. Sample material is recorded as cDNA or gDNA derived from T cells, B-cell-depleted T cells, or PBMCs.

The V end lost 2 bases, the J end lost 6 bases, and 12 bases lay between the germline ends. The CDR3 is 14 amino acids. Germline CDR1 and CDR2: SEHNR and FQNEAQ (reference sequence). In the source study's methods: Reference gene primer amplification gave estimated nucleated cell counts. Clones were sequenced by immunoSEQ multiplex PCR, and TCRdb holds only the in-frame ones, with some missing. V and J calls plus clone size are reproduced from that table; the DNA served to infer D and trimming. Of 75,000 to 85,000 clones listed, 88% were seen once; the top ten hold less than 45%. This receptor was taken from a human donor in a cohort sampled during active COVID-19. The V and J genes are TRBV7-9 and TRBJ2-3; D not resolved. Material: peripheral blood. The CDR3 nucleotides read TGTGCCAGCAGCTTATTCCTAGGCCTGGATACGCAGTATTTT. This codes for CASSLFLGLDTQYF.